The next 23 T cell receptor beta chains were all read from a single sample in a study of PD-1 blockade in classical Hodgkin lymphoma. Some clones are missing from TCRdb's copy, which holds only in-frame ones; the method was immunoSEQ multiplex PCR. Of under 30,000 clones listed, around 82% were seen once; the top ten hold more than 9%. Brentuximab vedotin exposure varied, and every patient relapsed after autologous stem cell transplantation. Specimen: peripheral blood mononuclear cells (PBMCs), collected before the second cycle of nivolumab. These receptor sequences come from a human donor with classical Hodgkin lymphoma.

This clone is judged medium-sized. CDR3 loop: CASSDWWGWGNTIYF. CDR3 in DNA: TGTGCCAGCAGTGATTGGTGGGGATGGGGAAACACCATATATTTT. The chain joins TRBV6-1 to TRBJ1-3; D unresolved. CDR3 length equals 15 residues. Trimming pared 3 bases from V and 4 bases from J, leaving 13 bases between. Germline lookup yields CDR1 MNHNS and CDR2 SASEGT.

Regarding this clone: A junction boundary mismatches the germline segment, possibly from a read error. The V and J genes are TRBV7-7 and TRBJ1-6; 9 nucleotides align to TRBD1. The CDR3 extends over 19 amino acids. Germline V lookup: CDR1 SSHAT, CDR2 FNYEAQ (reference sequence). The CDR3 nucleotides read TGTGCTAGCAGCGCCCCCGGGACAGGGCCCAGCAGGTATAATTCACCCCTCCACTTT. This codes for CASSAPGTGPSRYNSPLHF.

J is TRBJ1-5 and V is TRBV10-3; 7 bases align to TRBD1. The CDR3 sequence is 16 residues long. The germline gives CDR1 ENHRY, CDR2 SYGVKD. V was pared by 10 bases and J by 5 bases, with 17 bases of the junction left unmatched. CDR3 nucleotide sequence: TGTGCCACAATGGGTACGACAGGGAGAGGGGATCAGCCCCAGCATTTT. This gives the protein CATMGTTGRGDQPQHF.

The genes are TRBV5-4 and TRBJ2-1; 10 bases fit TRBD2. Germline CDR1 is SGHNT and CDR2 is YYREEE (reference sequence). CDR3 size: 18 residues. Losses at the gene ends were 0 bases for V and 2 bases for J; bases not matched to a gene: 8. The CDR3: CASSLGPSGGITYNEQFF. The CDR3 DNA follows: TGTGCCAGCAGCTTGGGCCCTAGCGGGGGTATTACCTACAATGAGCAGTTCTTC.

The rearrangement links TRBV19 to TRBJ2-1; D is unclear. This CDR3 is built from 13 residues. Deletions cut 4 bases from V and 2 bases from J, with 6 bases between. CDR1 is LNHDA and CDR2 is SQIVND in the germline V gene (reference sequence). DNA for the CDR3: TGTGCCAGTAGTACAGGCACCTACAATGAGCAGTTCTTC. The encoded protein is CASSTGTYNEQFF.

This clone was picked up one time. V is TRBV7-2 and J is TRBJ2-5; 9 bases are a match to TRBD2. The V gene end was trimmed by 1 base and the J gene end by 7 bases; junction bases not matched to a gene: 13. Germline-derived CDR1 and CDR2 are SGHTA and FQGNSA. This CDR3 is 17 amino acids long. As DNA, the CDR3 is TGTGCCAGCAGCTTAGGGCGCCTAGCGGGGACCCAGGGGACCCAGTACTTC. This encodes CASSLGRLAGTQGTQYF.

The chain is built from TRBV7-8 and TRBJ2-5; 11 bases fit TRBD2. This CDR3 has 16 amino acids. Per the germline V gene, CDR1 is SGHVS and CDR2 is FQNEAQ. Unmatched junction bases numbered 5, after V lost 5 bases and J lost 0 bases. CDR3: CASSLRLAGNQETQYF. The CDR3 DNA reads as TGTGCCAGCAGCCTACGACTAGCGGGGAACCAAGAGACCCAGTACTTC.

J is TRBJ1-2 and V is TRBV19; D possibly corresponds to TRBD1 (6 bases). The CDR3 has 13 amino acids. Germline lookup yields CDR1 LNHDA and CDR2 SQIVND (reference sequence). V lost 5 bases and J 2 bases, leaving 9 bases between the germline ends. This CDR3 reads CASSRDKNYGYTF. The CDR3 DNA is TGTGCCAGTAGTCGGGACAAGAACTATGGCTACACCTTC.

The chain is built from TRBV7-9 and TRBJ1-1; 7 bases line up with TRBD1. Germline V gene sequence: CDR1 SEHNR, CDR2 FQNEAQ (reference sequence). The CDR3 loop spans 15 amino acids. After removal of 5 bases from V and 0 bases from J, the junction contained 6 bases not matched to a gene. CDR3 nucleotide sequence: TGTGCCAGCAGCCCCCGACAGGGAATGAACACTGAAGCTTTCTTT. Its translation is CASSPRQGMNTEAFF.

The genes are TRBV29-1 and TRBJ2-2, with D maybe TRBD1 (6 bases). Germline V lookup: CDR1 SQVTM, CDR2 ANQGSEA. V was shortened by 5 bases and J by 6 bases, with 13 bases between the two germline ends. The length of the CDR3 is 13 residues. This CDR3 reads CSVSDRQAGELFF. The DNA of the CDR3 is TGCAGCGTTTCGGACCGACAGGCCGGGGAGCTGTTTTTT.

The chain uses TRBV11-2 and TRBJ1-1, with D possibly being TRBD1 (5 bases). Trimming pared 0 bases from V and 4 bases from J, leaving 6 bases between. This CDR3 contains 13 residues. CDR1 SGHAT and CDR2 FQNNGV come from the germline V gene. In nucleotides, the CDR3 is TGTGCCAGCAGCTTAGAGCAGGGCACTGAAGCTTTCTTT. It is translated as CASSLEQGTEAFF. The full variable domain, in which reference TRBV11-2 and TRBJ1-1 provide the parts outside the CDR3, is EAGVAQSPRYKIIEKRQSVAFWCNPISGHATLYWYQQILGQGPKLLIQFQNNGVVDDSQLPKDRFSAERLKGVDSTLKIQPAKLEDSAVYLCASSLEQGTEAFFGQGTRLTVV.

This sequence joins TRBV12-5 and TRBJ2-1, with a tentative D call TRBD1 (6 bases). Trimming removed 6 bases from V and 7 bases from J, with 10 bases in between. CDR1 and CDR2 (germline): LGHNT, FRNRAP. CDR3 length: 12 residues. The CDR3 DNA sequence: TGTGCTAGTGGCTTACAGGGAAATGAGCAGTTCTTC. Translating it yields CASGLQGNEQFF.

The chain is built from TRBV6-1 and TRBJ2-7; 7 nucleotides match TRBD1. V lost 1 base, J lost 2 bases, and 5 bases stayed unmatched. Germline CDR1 and CDR2: MNHNS and SASEGT. The CDR3 is made up of 15 amino acids. The CDR3 spells CASSEVGTATYEQYF. CDR3 bases: TGTGCCAGCAGTGAAGTCGGGACAGCAACCTACGAGCAGTACTTC.

This clone was recorded a few times. For the CDR3, the DNA is TGTGCCAGCAGCCGGGTGACAGCGGCGAACACCGGGGAGCTGTTTTTT. Its protein product is CASSRVTAANTGELFF. The J gene is TRBJ2-2, the V gene TRBV7-2, with D tentatively TRBD1 or TRBD2 (5 bases each). Trimming took off 5 bases at V and 0 bases at J, with 13 bases between the two ends. This CDR3 spans 16 amino acids. The germline V gene has CDR1 SGHTA and CDR2 FQGNSA.

The DNA of the CDR3 is TGTGCTAGTGGTCTTAACAGCGCCCAGCGGGAGACCCAGTACTTC. Its translation is CASGLNSAQRETQYF. The chain couples TRBV12-5 to TRBJ2-5; possibly TRBD2 for D (5 bases). V was clipped by 5 bases and J by 5 bases, with 18 bases between them. The V gene's germline CDR1 is LGHNT and CDR2 FRNRAP. This CDR3 contains 15 residues.

V and J are TRBV7-9 and TRBJ1-5; D gene uncertain. V gave up 5 bases and J gave up 9 bases, with 14 bases separating them. The length of the CDR3 is 13 residues. Germline V gene sequence: CDR1 SEHNR, CDR2 FQNEAQ (reference sequence). The CDR3 nucleotides are TGTGCCAGCAGCCCACCCTCGGGCTGGCCCCAGCATTTT. Amino acids: CASSPPSGWPQHF.

CDR3 in DNA: TGTGCCAGCAGCGAGGGGGGGGCCTACGAGCAGTACTTC. Protein: CASSEGGAYEQYF. V is TRBV9 and J is TRBJ2-7, with D maybe TRBD2 (7 bases). The V and J ends lost 3 bases and 2 bases respectively, with 9 bases between them. The germline gives CDR1 SGDLS, CDR2 YYNGEE. CDR3 length equals 13 residues.

This clone was counted only a few times. The rearrangement joins TRBV28 to TRBJ1-2; D not resolved. The germline CDR1 and CDR2 sequences are MDHEN and SYDVKM. The CDR3 consists of 12 residues. The germline V and J ends were trimmed by 5 bases and 4 bases, with 8 bases remaining between them. The CDR3 sequence: CASSAGLYGYTF. The DNA for the CDR3 is TGTGCCAGCAGTGCCGGGCTCTATGGCTACACCTTC.

The J gene is TRBJ2-2, the V gene TRBV7-3; D may be TRBD2 (5 bases). With 1 base removed from V and 4 bases from J, the gap between germline ends came to 10 bases. The CDR3 runs 15 residues. Germline V gives CDR1 SGHTA, CDR2 FQGTGA. The CDR3 region is CASSLNLGGTGELFF. CDR3 nucleotides: TGTGCCAGCAGCTTAAATCTAGGAGGCACCGGGGAGCTGTTTTTT. The full variable domain, rest sourced from reference TRBV7-3 and TRBJ2-2, is GAGVSQTPSNKVTEKGKYVELRCDPISGHTALYWYRQSLGQGPEFLIYFQGTGAADDSGLPNDRFFAVRPEGSVSTLKIQRTERGDSAVYLCASSLNLGGTGELFFGEGSRLTVL.

In this sample, this clone turned up once. This chain uses TRBV27 with TRBJ2-1; D tentatively reads TRBD1 or TRBD2 (5 bases each). The CDR3 extends over 15 amino acids. Trimming stripped 4 bases from V and 4 bases from J, with 14 bases between. Per germline, CDR1 MNHEY and CDR2 SMNVEV (reference sequence). The CDR3 sequence is CASSSEPGPYNEQFF. The CDR3 DNA reads as TGTGCCAGCAGTTCCGAACCGGGGCCATACAATGAGCAGTTCTTC.

This chain joins TRBV7-9 and TRBJ2-1; D unresolved. Germline V CDR1 and CDR2: SEHNR, FQNEAQ (reference sequence). V lost 4 bases to trimming and J lost 0 bases, with 19 bases between them. This CDR3 has 18 amino acids. The CDR3 DNA reads as TGTGCCAGCAGCTCCAAACCTCCTGGCTCGAGCTCCTACAATGAGCAGTTCTTC. Protein sequence: CASSSKPPGSSSYNEQFF.

The chain carries TRBV6-5 and TRBJ2-7; TRBD1 matches 10 bases. Trimming removed 6 bases from V and 6 bases from J; junction bases left unmatched: 8. In germline, CDR1 is MNHEY, CDR2 SVGAGI. The CDR3 consists of 14 residues. This chain's CDR3 is CASSPTGGGGEQYF. DNA of the CDR3: TGTGCCAGCAGCCCGACAGGGGGCGGCGGCGAGCAGTACTTC.

In this sample, this clone turned up a few times. V gene TRBV6-4 combines with J gene TRBJ1-5; D is unresolved. Between the trimmed V and J ends, which lost 5 bases and 3 bases, there was a span of 8 bases. Germline V CDR1 and CDR2: MRHNA, SNTAGT. The CDR3 loop spans 13 amino acids. The CDR3 loop is CASSPRPNQPQHF. The DNA of the CDR3 is TGTGCCAGCAGTCCGCGACCCAATCAGCCCCAGCATTTT.